Reported below is one TCR beta chain. Assay runs were performed at deep level. Method: immunoSEQ multiplex PCR; TCRdb's copy keeps in-frame clones and lacks some. The sample has roughly 600,000 clones, nearly 98% seen once. The data are from a study of shared clonotypes between healthy human individuals. CD8 cells regarded as naive lacked CD45RO, were positively chosen for CCR7, and omitted terminally differentiated effector memory CD45RA+ cells. The CDR3 runs 12 residues. Germline CDR1 and CDR2: SNHLY and FYNNEI. V shed 7 bases and J shed 4 bases, with 11 bases lying between them. J is TRBJ2-7 and V is TRBV2; D is undetermined. Sequenced input: naive CD8+ T cells sorted from blood. The receptor's source is a man aged 30 to 39 in good health. The CDR3 nucleotides are TGTGCCAGCACCCCTAGAAGGTACGAGCAGTACTTC. Its translation is CASTPRRYEQYF.